This entry lists 24 T cell receptor beta chains sequenced from one sample in a study of OX40 agonist ivuxolimab in advanced cancers. The protocol was immunoSEQ multiplex PCR, while the TCRdb copy is restricted to in-frame clones and leaves out a portion. The sample includes some 100,000 clones, more than 80% of them seen just once. Specimen: CD4+ or CD8+ T cells sorted from blood, collected in a trial of the OX40 agonist ivuxolimab. These receptors all come from an adult with an advanced solid tumor such as melanoma, head and neck, liver or kidney cancer.

V usage is TRBV23-1 and J usage is TRBJ1-6; D call uncertain. TRBV23-1 is annotated as an ORF whose role is uncertain. CDR3 length: 12 residues. Trimming removed 3 bases from V and 7 bases from J, with 4 bases in between. Here the CDR3 DNA reads TGCGCCAGCAGTCAGGGGAATTCACCCCTCCACTTT. Amino acid sequence: CASSQGNSPLHF.

V gene TRBV18 combines with J gene TRBJ2-3; 15 bases fit TRBD2. The CDR3 has 17 residues. Trimming cost V 0 bases and J 5 bases; bases outside gene matches: 3. CDR1 and CDR2 from the germline V gene are KGHSH and LQKENI. The CDR3 DNA reads TGTGCCAGCTCACCACCCGGACTAGCGGGGGGGGTAGATACGCAGTATTTT. It yields the protein CASSPPGLAGGVDTQYF.

The V and J genes are TRBV4-2 and TRBJ1-4; D not resolved. Germline V gives CDR1 LGHNA, CDR2 YNFKEQ. The CDR3 is made up of 17 amino acids. The V end was cut by 2 bases, the J end by 8 bases, with 21 bases between. This CDR3 is CASSQPITGRIREKLFF. The CDR3, as DNA: TGTGCCAGCAGCCAACCTATAACCGGCAGGATCAGGGAAAAACTGTTTTTT.

The V gene is TRBV12-5, the J gene TRBJ2-1; 14 nucleotides line up with TRBD2. The CDR3 has 14 residues. J lost 12 bases, V lost 4 bases, and 5 bases had no gene match. From germline, CDR1 is LGHNT and CDR2 FRNRAP. CDR3 nucleotides: TGTGCTAGTGGTTCCGGGACTAGCGGGAGAGTGCAGTTCTTC. As protein: CASGSGTSGRVQFF. Complete variable domain (other parts from reference TRBV12-5 and TRBJ2-1): DARVTQTPRHKVTEMGQEVTMRCQPILGHNTVFWYRQTMMQGLELLAYFRNRAPLDDSGMPKDRFSAEMPDATLATLKIQPSEPRDSAVYFCASGSGTSGRVQFFGPGTRLTVL.

This clone was recorded a few times. This chain uses TRBV19 with TRBJ1-1; 7 nucleotides line up with TRBD1. There are 14 residues in the CDR3. Germline CDR1 reads LNHDA; CDR2 reads SQIVND (reference sequence). Trimming removed 5 bases from V and 0 bases from J; junction bases left unmatched: 3. This CDR3 reads CASSWQGVNTEAFF. The CDR3 region has the DNA TGTGCCAGTAGTTGGCAGGGGGTGAACACTGAAGCTTTCTTT.

The V and J genes are TRBV19 and TRBJ2-3, with unresolved D. The V gene lost 4 bases and the J gene lost 1 base, with 9 bases spanning the gap. The CDR3 has 14 amino acids. CDR1 is LNHDA and CDR2 is SQIVND in the germline V gene (reference sequence). Here the CDR3 reads CASSTWLGTDTQYF. CDR3 in DNA: TGTGCCAGTAGTACGTGGCTAGGCACAGATACGCAGTATTTT.

CDR3 DNA sequence: TGTGCCAGCAGCGGGACCCCGGGGAACTATGGCTACACCTTC. It yields the protein CASSGTPGNYGYTF. V gene TRBV5-5 combines with J gene TRBJ1-2, with D possibly TRBD1 on 5 matching bases. The germline gives CDR1 SGHKS, CDR2 YYEKEE (reference sequence). The CDR3 spans 14 residues. The V and J ends lost 4 bases and 2 bases respectively, with 12 bases between them.

The V gene is TRBV7-2, the J gene TRBJ1-3, with TRBD1 matching over 7 bases. Germline V gene lookup returns CDR1 SGHTA and CDR2 FQGNSA. The CDR3 has 15 amino acids. V shed 3 bases, J shed 4 bases, and the junction held 6 bases outside the gene matches. CDR3 loop: CASSFRQGSGNTIYF. Here the CDR3 DNA reads TGTGCCAGCAGCTTTCGACAGGGCAGCGGAAACACCATATATTTT.

The chain is built from TRBV6-1 and TRBJ1-3; D might be TRBD1 (5 bases). CDR3 length: 14 amino acids. Per germline, CDR1 MNHNS and CDR2 SASEGT. V lost 6 bases to trimming and J lost 0 bases, with 9 bases between them. The CDR3 DNA is TGTGCCAGCAGCAGGGATTTCTCTGGAAACACCATATATTTT. It codes for CASSRDFSGNTIYF.

To note about this clone: This could be a read error, since a much larger clone is one nucleotide away. The rearrangement links TRBV5-1 to TRBJ1-2, with 7 bases fitting TRBD1. The CDR3 sequence is 12 residues long. Germline loops: CDR1 SGHRS, CDR2 YFSETQ. With 2 bases clipped from V and 6 bases from J, the junction kept 1 base outside the gene matches. The CDR3 sequence: CASSFTGDGYTF. CDR3 DNA sequence: TGCGCCAGCAGCTTTACAGGGGATGGCTACACCTTC.

The chain uses TRBV5-6 and TRBJ1-2; weak D call: TRBD1 (5 bases). V was trimmed by 1 base and J by 5 bases, leaving 18 bases between them. Germline V gene sequence: CDR1 SGHDT, CDR2 YYEEEE. The length of the CDR3 is 16 residues. CDR3 sequence reads: CASSLLATVFSYGYTF. The CDR3 nucleotides are TGTGCCAGCAGCTTGTTAGCGACAGTCTTTTCATATGGCTACACCTTC. Together with reference TRBV5-6 and TRBJ1-2, the CDR3 gives the full variable domain: DAGVTQSPTHLIKTRGQQVTLRCSPKSGHDTVSWYQQALGQGPQFIFQYYEEEERQRGNFPDRFSGHQFPNYSSELNVNALLLGDSALYLCASSLLATVFSYGYTFGSGTRLTVV.

The J gene is TRBJ2-5, the V gene TRBV9; D is perhaps TRBD2 (5 bases). The end of the DNA is better explained by TRBJ2-7, so the J call may be wrong. CDR3 length: 16 amino acids. Germline lookup yields CDR1 SGDLS and CDR2 YYNGEE. Written as DNA, the CDR3 is TGTGCCAGCAGCGTGTATGACGGGATTCCCTCCTACGAGCAGTACTTC. Its protein product is CASSVYDGIPSYEQYF.

The genes are TRBV7-2 and TRBJ2-3; 10 bases are a match to TRBD2. Germline CDR1 reads SGHTA; CDR2 reads FQGNSA. Losses at the gene ends were 2 bases for V and 0 bases for J; bases not matched to a gene: 8. The CDR3 totals 18 residues. The CDR3 protein is CASSLTPLAGVSTDTQYF. The CDR3 bases are TGTGCCAGCAGCTTAACTCCCCTAGCGGGGGTAAGCACAGATACGCAGTATTTT.

This chain connects TRBV6-1 to TRBJ1-2; D is possibly TRBD1 (6 bases). V shed 5 bases and J shed 4 bases, with 14 bases lying between them. The V gene's germline CDR1 is MNHNS and CDR2 SASEGT. The CDR3 is made up of 14 amino acids. For the CDR3, the DNA is TGTGCCAGCAGTCCCGGGACACAGCGCTATGGCTACACCTTC. It specifies CASSPGTQRYGYTF.

This rearrangement joins TRBV27 to TRBJ1-1; weak D call: TRBD1 (6 bases). This CDR3 contains 15 residues. Germline CDR1 MNHEY, CDR2 SMNVEV (reference sequence). V lost 5 bases and J 0 bases, leaving 13 bases between the germline ends. The CDR3 DNA reads TGTGCCAGCAGTCCCCTGGGACAAATGAACACTGAAGCTTTCTTT. As protein: CASSPLGQMNTEAFF.

This sequence joins TRBV7-9 and TRBJ2-6, with 7 positions matching TRBD1. Germline V gene lookup returns CDR1 SEHNR and CDR2 FQNEAQ (reference sequence). The CDR3 spans 17 residues. After removal of 1 base from V and 0 bases from J, the junction contained 3 bases not matched to a gene. This CDR3 is CASSLGDSVSGANVLTF. The CDR3 nucleotides read TGTGCCAGCAGCTTAGGGGACAGCGTCTCTGGGGCCAACGTCCTGACTTTC.

This clone has a single count. The chain couples TRBV30 to TRBJ2-2; TRBD2 matches at 14 bases. The germline V gene encodes CDR1 GTSNPN and CDR2 SVGIG (reference sequence). The CDR3 covers 18 residues. J gave up 2 bases and V 1 base, and 6 bases lay outside the gene matches. CDR3 nucleotides: TGTGCCTGGAGTGACACCGGGACTAGCGGGGGTAACACCGGGGAGCTGTTTTTT. Its protein is CAWSDTGTSGGNTGELFF. Variable domain in full (rest from reference TRBV30 and TRBJ2-2): SQTIHQWPATLVQPVGSPLSLECTVEGTSNPNLYWYRQAAGRGLQLLFYSVGIGQISSEVPQNLSASRPQDRQFILSSKKLLLSDSGFYLCAWSDTGTSGGNTGELFFGEGSRLTVL.

This clone has just a few counts. This chain links TRBV19 with TRBJ1-2; possibly TRBD1 for D (5 bases). The CDR3 is 12 amino acids. CDR1 and CDR2 (germline): LNHDA, SQIVND (reference sequence). With 5 bases removed from V and 8 bases from J, the gap between germline ends came to 12 bases. The DNA for the CDR3 is TGTGCCAGTAGTTCCCAGGGTCGGGGCTACACCTTC. Its protein product is CASSSQGRGYTF.

As for this clone: This sample also contains other DNA sequences that code for the same CDR3. The rearrangement uses TRBV6-1 and TRBJ1-5; D is unclear. Trimming left V 6 bases short and J 3 bases short, with 9 bases between. CDR1 and CDR2 from the germline V gene are MNHNS and SASEGT. The CDR3 length is 13 residues. The DNA for the CDR3 is TGTGCCAGCAGGCAGGTAAACAATCAGCCCCAGCATTTT. Translating it yields CASRQVNNQPQHF.

A remark on this clone: Since a much larger clone is just one base distant, this may be a read error. This sequence joins TRBV5-1 and TRBJ1-2, with TRBD1 identical over 8 bases. Germline-derived CDR1 and CDR2 are SGHRS and YFSETQ. This CDR3 region has 18 residues. J lost 0 bases, V lost 3 bases, and 13 bases had no gene match. The CDR3 loop reads CASSSPRTGIGANYGYTF. The CDR3 DNA sequence: TGCGCCAGCAGCTCGCCAAGGACAGGGATTGGAGCTAACTATGGCTACACCTTC.

The chain has TRBV5-4 and TRBJ1-2; D unclear. V was trimmed by 4 bases and J by 3 bases, leaving 13 bases between them. The CDR3 spans 14 residues. In germline, CDR1 is SGHNT, CDR2 YYREEE (reference sequence). CDR3: CASSPVEPDYGYTF. The CDR3 DNA sequence: TGTGCCAGCAGCCCCGTGGAGCCAGACTATGGCTACACCTTC.

The chain recombines TRBV4-1 with TRBJ1-2; 8 nucleotides align to TRBD1. Per the germline V gene, CDR1 is MGHRA and CDR2 is YSYEKL. CDR3 length: 15 residues. With 3 bases clipped from V and 5 bases from J, the junction kept 8 bases outside the gene matches. CDR3 sequence (DNA): TGCGCCAGCAGCCAGGCTGGGACAGGCCCTTATGGCTACACCTTC. This gives the protein CASSQAGTGPYGYTF.

The chain links TRBV7-2 to TRBJ2-6; D unclear. The V gene lost 2 bases and the J gene lost 0 bases, with 5 bases spanning the gap. The length of the CDR3 is 15 residues. Germline loops: CDR1 SGHTA, CDR2 FQGNSA. The CDR3 is CASSLKLSGANVLTF. The CDR3 nucleotides read TGTGCCAGCAGCTTAAAGCTCTCTGGGGCCAACGTCCTGACTTTC.

The V and J genes are TRBV6-5 and TRBJ2-3, with D maybe TRBD1 (6 bases). Looked up from germline, CDR1 is MNHEY and CDR2 is SVGAGI. Trimming took 6 bases from V and 0 from J, leaving 13 bases between them. This CDR3 has 15 residues. CDR3 protein: CASRPIGQSTDTQYF. Written as DNA, the CDR3 is TGTGCCAGCAGACCCATCGGACAGAGCACAGATACGCAGTATTTT.